The 5 T cell receptor beta chains below were found in one sample sequenced in a study of T cell responses to AZD1222 COVID-19 vaccine. Profiling relied on immunoSEQ multiplex PCR, and the TCRdb table lists in-frame clones only, not all of them. Among approximately 170,000 clones listed, more than 85% were seen once. The starting material was peripheral blood, obtained on day 0 of AZD1222 vaccination. The receptors here all came from an adult in good health.

The J gene is TRBJ2-1, the V gene TRBV24-1, with D tentatively TRBD2 (6 bases). The CDR3 runs to 14 residues. V lost 4 bases to trimming and J lost 7 bases, with 13 bases between them. The germline V gene has CDR1 KGHDR and CDR2 SFDVKD. The CDR3 loop reads CATSEGLPGNEQFF. CDR3 coding DNA: TGTGCCACCAGTGAGGGACTGCCGGGGAATGAGCAGTTCTTC.

The chain joins TRBV28 to TRBJ2-3; a weak D match, TRBD2 (5 bases). Germline CDR1 MDHEN, CDR2 SYDVKM. This CDR3 has 14 residues. The V and J ends lost 6 bases and 7 bases respectively, with 17 bases between them. The CDR3 DNA sequence: TGTGCCAGCAGCTCCCCTCAAGGGAGTTATACGCAGTATTTT. It encodes CASSSPQGSYTQYF. The whole variable domain, remainder taken from reference TRBV28 and TRBJ2-3, is DVKVTQSSRYLVKRTGEKVFLECVQDMDHENMFWYRQDPGLGLRLIYFSYDVKMKEKGDIPEGYSVSREKKERFSLILESASTNQTSMYLCASSSPQGSYTQYFGPGTRLTVL.

V is TRBV4-3 and J is TRBJ2-5; D is unresolved. V shed 0 bases and J shed 5 bases, with 13 bases lying between them. CDR3 length: 15 residues. Germline assignment: CDR1 LGHNA and CDR2 YSLEER. The CDR3 region is CASSQEISNRETQYF. DNA of the CDR3: TGCGCCAGCAGCCAAGAGATTTCGAACCGGGAGACCCAGTACTTC.

The gene calls are TRBV27 and TRBJ1-5; tentative D call: TRBD1 (5 bases). Trimming took off 5 bases at V and 4 bases at J, with 15 bases between the two ends. CDR3 length equals 15 residues. The germline gives CDR1 MNHEY, CDR2 SMNVEV (reference sequence). The CDR3 bases are TGTGCCAGCAGTAGCCACGACAGTAGTAATCAGCCCCAGCATTTT. Amino acid sequence: CASSSHDSSNQPQHF.

The J gene is TRBJ2-7, the V gene TRBV11-2; a weak D match, TRBD2 (6 bases). V dropped 1 base and J dropped 4 bases, with 17 bases sitting between them. CDR3 length: 16 residues. Germline V gene lookup returns CDR1 SGHAT and CDR2 FQNNGV. The CDR3 is CASSLGPRERAYEQYF. CDR3 DNA sequence: TGTGCCAGCAGCTTAGGCCCCCGGGAGAGAGCTTACGAGCAGTACTTC. Supplemented by reference TRBV11-2 and TRBJ2-7, the full variable domain reads EAGVAQSPRYKIIEKRQSVAFWCNPISGHATLYWYQQILGQGPKLLIQFQNNGVVDDSQLPKDRFSAERLKGVDSTLKIQPAKLEDSAVYLCASSLGPRERAYEQYFGPGTRLTVT.